This TCR beta chain appears in the sequencing data of a study of blood T cell repertoires in COVID-19. Study details: Sites across the United States, Italy and Spain contributed samples from acute and convalescent COVID-19. T cells, B-cell-depleted T cells, or PBMCs supplied cDNA or gDNA.

This clone was detected once. Original handling: Amplifying reference gene primers gave estimates of nucleated cell counts. Sequencing was performed with immunoSEQ multiplex PCR; in TCRdb, only in-frame clones are kept and a portion is missing. That table furnishes V, J and clone size, whereas the DNA furnished D and trimming. In the table there are about 15,000 clones, more than 70% of which are singletons. The germline CDR1 and CDR2 sequences are SGDLS and YYNGEE. The V and J ends lost 7 bases and 3 bases, in that order; junction bases with no gene match: 5. The CDR3 runs to 15 residues. V and J are TRBV9 and TRBJ2-3, with TRBD2 matching 13 bases. This TCR was recovered from a man between 65 and 85 years old with acute or convalescent COVID-19. The sample comprised peripheral blood. The CDR3 region is CASALGLAGTDTQYF. The CDR3 region has the DNA TGTGCCAGCGCGTTGGGACTAGCGGGGACAGATACGCAGTATTTT.